One sample yielded the 16 T cell receptor beta chains listed below, sequenced in a study of T cell repertoires in cytomegalovirus infection. TCRdb re-called the reads with MiXCR, one entry per CDR3 protein. The sample has 200,000 or so distinct CDR3 sequences, around two fifths seen once; the top ten hold 55% to 60%. Their recognized antigens are unknown. The source was CD8+ T cells from cultured PBMCs, collected from culture after CMV antigen stimulation. The receptors derive from a human donor in good health (CMV status not recorded). Some clones in this sample may be carry-over from other donors' samples.

In its sample, this clonotype was seen many times. The chain combines TRBV7-8 with TRBJ2-7, with D possibly being TRBD1 (6 bases). This CDR3 comprises 17 residues. Trimming shortened V by 1 base and J by 0 bases, and 16 bases separated the two germline ends. In germline, CDR1 is SGHVS, CDR2 FQNEAQ. CDR3 in amino acids: CASSLDAGTSVSYEQYF. CDR3 DNA sequence: TGTGCCAGCAGCTTAGACGCCGGGACATCCGTCTCCTACGAGCAGTACTTC.

The chain carries TRBV27 and TRBJ1-2; 8 bases line up with TRBD1. Per germline, CDR1 MNHEY and CDR2 SMNVEV (reference sequence). The CDR3 sequence is 13 residues long. Trimming took 2 bases from V and 9 from J; bases not matched to a gene: 5. The CDR3 DNA follows: TGTGCCAGCAGTTTAAAGGGGGACAGGAGCTACACCTTC. Translation gives CASSLKGDRSYTF.

This clonotype was seen a single time. The chain carries TRBV11-2 and TRBJ2-5, with D possibly being TRBD2 (5 bases). Looked up from germline, CDR1 is SGHAT and CDR2 is FQNNGV. This CDR3 has 16 amino acids. Trimming removed 5 bases from V and 1 base from J, with 17 bases in between. The CDR3 DNA sequence: TGTGCCAGCAGCCCAGGCCCCCAGCGGTTCCAAGAGACCCAGTACTTC. It encodes CASSPGPQRFQETQYF.

This clonotype was observed at least ten times. This sequence joins TRBV7-2 and TRBJ2-7; 8 bases are a match to TRBD1. Germline CDR1 is SGHTA and CDR2 is FQGNSA. This CDR3 is 16 amino acids long. The V segment lost 0 bases and the J segment 1 base; nucleotides outside the gene matches: 5. The CDR3 DNA sequence: TGTGCCAGCAGCTTAGCGGGAACAGGGGGGTCCTACGAGCAGTACTTC. Its protein is CASSLAGTGGSYEQYF.

This clonotype turned up a few times. The chain employs TRBV4-1 and TRBJ2-2; the D is unclear. The CDR3 has 14 amino acids. Germline V gives CDR1 MGHRA, CDR2 YSYEKL. V lost 0 bases and J 5 bases, leaving 7 bases between the germline ends. DNA for the CDR3: TGCGCCAGCAGCCAAGACTTGTTTACCGGGGAGCTGTTTTTT. It yields the protein CASSQDLFTGELFF.

The V and J genes are TRBV24-1 and TRBJ2-5; no clear D gene. The germline gives CDR1 KGHDR, CDR2 SFDVKD. The length of the CDR3 is 13 residues. V was shortened by 4 bases and J by 4 bases, with 9 bases between the two germline ends. The CDR3 DNA sequence: TGTGCCACCAGTGACGGCCCCCGAGAGACCCAGTACTTC. Protein product: CATSDGPRETQYF.

V gene TRBV27 combines with J gene TRBJ2-7, with D tentatively TRBD1 or TRBD2 (5 bases each). Between the trimmed V and J ends, which lost 6 bases and 4 bases, there was a span of 13 bases. The CDR3 is 13 amino acids. Germline loops: CDR1 MNHEY, CDR2 SMNVEV (reference sequence). CDR3 sequence reads: CASSRGSYYEQYF. The CDR3 nucleotides are TGTGCCAGCAGCCGGGGCAGCTATTACGAGCAGTACTTC.

This clonotype has a count of ten or more. The chain employs TRBV7-2 and TRBJ2-7; D may be TRBD2 (6 bases). There are 15 residues in the CDR3. Per the germline V gene, CDR1 is SGHTA and CDR2 is FQGNSA. Trimming removed 5 bases from V and 5 bases from J, with 19 bases in between. CDR3 DNA sequence: TGTGCCAGCAGCAGGGGACTGCTGCCTCCACACGAGCAGTACTTC. Encoded protein: CASSRGLLPPHEQYF.

There are many counts of this clonotype. The junction departs from germline at one end; a sequencing error may be responsible. The rearrangement links TRBV27 to TRBJ2-3, with D uncertain. Germline-derived CDR1 and CDR2 are MNHEY and SMNVEV (reference sequence). The CDR3 is 13 residues long. Here the CDR3 DNA reads TGTGCCAGCAGCTTATCAAGCACAGATACGCAGTATTTT. Residues: CASSLSSTDTQYF.

This clonotype was recorded a few times. V gene TRBV7-8 combines with J gene TRBJ2-1; D gene unclear. V was clipped by 4 bases and J by 15 bases, with 16 bases between them. From germline, CDR1 is SGHVS and CDR2 FQNEAQ. The CDR3 consists of 12 residues. CDR3 protein: CASSSGRWDPFF. The CDR3 DNA sequence: TGTGCCAGCAGCTCCGGACGGTGGGATCCGTTCTTC.

In its sample, this clonotype was seen a few times. CDR3 amino acids: CASSFGTSGAGEQFF. The CDR3 region has the DNA TGTGCCAGCAGCTTCGGGACTAGCGGGGCTGGTGAGCAGTTCTTC. The chain links TRBV12-3 or TRBV12-4 to TRBJ2-1, with 13 bases matching TRBD2. V shed 6 bases, J shed 9 bases, and the junction held 8 bases outside the gene matches. The CDR3 sequence is 15 residues long.

This clonotype came up a few times. The chain couples TRBV14 to TRBJ2-5; no definite D call. Germline V CDR1 and CDR2: SGHDN, FVKESK. This CDR3 is 13 amino acids long. Trimming pared 5 bases from V and 5 bases from J, leaving 12 bases between. CDR3 sequence: CASSLTLLETQYF. CDR3 bases: TGTGCCAGCAGCTTGACCCTTTTGGAGACCCAGTACTTC. The full variable domain, in which reference TRBV14 and TRBJ2-5 provide the parts outside the CDR3, is EAGVTQFPSHSVIEKGQTVTLRCDPISGHDNLYWYRRVMGKEIKFLLHFVKESKQDESGMPNNRFLAERTGGTYSTLKVQPAELEDSGVYFCASSLTLLETQYFGPGTRLLVL.

This clonotype has a handful of counts. The genes are TRBV5-4 and TRBJ2-7; D perhaps matches TRBD1 (6 bases). Trimming took off 0 bases at V and 6 bases at J, with 16 bases between the two ends. Germline values: CDR1 SGHNT, CDR2 YYREEE (reference sequence). This CDR3 is 15 amino acids long. Written as DNA, the CDR3 is TGTGCCAGCAGCTTGGGGACTTTAACAGGGAGCGAGCAGTACTTC. Translated: CASSLGTLTGSEQYF.

This clonotype occurred a few times. The V and J genes are TRBV19 and TRBJ2-1; 10 bases are shared with TRBD2. This CDR3 contains 19 residues. The ends lost 5 bases at V and 8 bases at J; junction bases unmatched: 21. Germline V gives CDR1 LNHDA, CDR2 SQIVND (reference sequence). CDR3 DNA: TGTGCCAGTAGTTCTCTAGCGGGAGACACGCTAAGGATCAGCGATGAGCAGTTCTTC. It encodes CASSSLAGDTLRISDEQFF.

In this sample, this clonotype turned up many times. The chain combines TRBV20-1 with TRBJ2-5; D not certain. V was shortened by 1 base and J by 1 base, with 7 bases between the two germline ends. Germline-derived CDR1 and CDR2 are DFQATT and SNEGSKA (reference sequence). This CDR3 has 13 residues. The CDR3: CSARAVFQETQYF. The CDR3 nucleotides are TGCAGTGCTAGAGCGGTCTTCCAAGAGACCCAGTACTTC.

This clonotype was seen a few times. The chain has TRBV27 and TRBJ1-1, with unresolved D. V was cut by 1 base and J by 5 bases, with 8 bases left in between. CDR1 and CDR2 (germline): MNHEY, SMNVEV (reference sequence). The CDR3 has 13 amino acids. Here the CDR3 reads CASSLYGRTEAFF. In nucleotides, the CDR3 is TGTGCCAGCAGTTTATATGGGAGGACTGAAGCTTTCTTT.